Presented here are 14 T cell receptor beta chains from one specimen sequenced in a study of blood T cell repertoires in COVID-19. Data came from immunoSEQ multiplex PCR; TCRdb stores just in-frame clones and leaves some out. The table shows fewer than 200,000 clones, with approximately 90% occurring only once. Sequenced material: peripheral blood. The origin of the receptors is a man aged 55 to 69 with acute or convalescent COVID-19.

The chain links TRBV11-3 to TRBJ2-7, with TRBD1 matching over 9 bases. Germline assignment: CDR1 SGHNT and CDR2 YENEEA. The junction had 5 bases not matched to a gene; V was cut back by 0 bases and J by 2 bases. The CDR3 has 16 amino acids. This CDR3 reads CASSLEQTGGTYEQYF. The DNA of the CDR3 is TGTGCCAGCAGCTTAGAACAGACAGGGGGAACCTACGAGCAGTACTTC.

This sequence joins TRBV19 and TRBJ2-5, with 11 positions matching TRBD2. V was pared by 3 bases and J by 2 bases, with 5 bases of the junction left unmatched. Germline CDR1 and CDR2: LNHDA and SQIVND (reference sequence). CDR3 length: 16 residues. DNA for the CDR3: TGTGCCAGTAGTATTACTAGCGGGAGAAATCAAGAGACCCAGTACTTC. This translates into CASSITSGRNQETQYF.

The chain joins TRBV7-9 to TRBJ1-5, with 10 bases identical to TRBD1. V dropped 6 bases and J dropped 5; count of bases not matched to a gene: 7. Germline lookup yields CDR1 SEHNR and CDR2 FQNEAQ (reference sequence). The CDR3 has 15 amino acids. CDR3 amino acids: CASRPGGTGDQPQHF. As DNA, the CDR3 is TGTGCCAGCAGGCCAGGTGGGACAGGGGATCAGCCCCAGCATTTT.

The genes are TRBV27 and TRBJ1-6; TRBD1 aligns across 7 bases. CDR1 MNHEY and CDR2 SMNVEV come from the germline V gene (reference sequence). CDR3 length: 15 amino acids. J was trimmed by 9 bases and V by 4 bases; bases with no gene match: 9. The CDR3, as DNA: TGTGCCAGCAGTTCGAGGACAGGCACTATTTCACCCCTCCACTTT. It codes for CASSSRTGTISPLHF.

The CDR3 protein is CASSRAGEETQYF. The CDR3 DNA is TGCGCCAGCAGCCGCGCGGGGGAAGAGACCCAGTACTTC. This chain joins TRBV4-1 and TRBJ2-5, with 7 bases fitting TRBD2. V was clipped by 4 bases and J by 3 bases; unmatched bases: 2. This CDR3 spans 13 amino acids. Germline CDR1 reads MGHRA; CDR2 reads YSYEKL.

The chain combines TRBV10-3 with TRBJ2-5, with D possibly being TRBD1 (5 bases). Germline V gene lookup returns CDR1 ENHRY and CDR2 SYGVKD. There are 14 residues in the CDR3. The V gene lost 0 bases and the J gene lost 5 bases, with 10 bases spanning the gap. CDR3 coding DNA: TGTGCCATCAGTGAGTCGCAGGGTTTGGAGACCCAGTACTTC. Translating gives CAISESQGLETQYF.

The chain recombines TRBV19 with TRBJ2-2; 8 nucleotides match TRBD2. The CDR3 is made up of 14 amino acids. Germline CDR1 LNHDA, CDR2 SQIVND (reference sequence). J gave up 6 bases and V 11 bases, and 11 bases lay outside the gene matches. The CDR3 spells CAAMGLGDAGELFF. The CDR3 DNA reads TGTGCCGCCATGGGACTAGGAGACGCCGGGGAGCTGTTTTTT.

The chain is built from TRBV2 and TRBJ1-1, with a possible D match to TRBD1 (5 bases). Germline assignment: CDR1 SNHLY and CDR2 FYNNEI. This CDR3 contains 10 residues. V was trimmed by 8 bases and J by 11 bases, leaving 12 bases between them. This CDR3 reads CASFGGEAFF. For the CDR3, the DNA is TGTGCCAGCTTCGGAGGGGAGGCTTTCTTT.

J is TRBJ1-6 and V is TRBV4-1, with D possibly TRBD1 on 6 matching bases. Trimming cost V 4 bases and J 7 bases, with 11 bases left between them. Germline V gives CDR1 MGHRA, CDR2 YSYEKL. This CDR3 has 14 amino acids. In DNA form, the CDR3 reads TGCGCCAGCAGCCCAGGGGATCGCAATTCACCCCTCCACTTT. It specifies CASSPGDRNSPLHF.

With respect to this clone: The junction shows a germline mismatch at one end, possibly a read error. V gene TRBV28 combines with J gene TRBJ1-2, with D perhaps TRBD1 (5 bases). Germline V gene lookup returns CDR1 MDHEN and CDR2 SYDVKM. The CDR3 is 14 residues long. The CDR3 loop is CATSLLSGGYGYTF. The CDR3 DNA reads TGTGCCACCAGTTTATTATCGGGGGGCTATGGCTACACCTTC.

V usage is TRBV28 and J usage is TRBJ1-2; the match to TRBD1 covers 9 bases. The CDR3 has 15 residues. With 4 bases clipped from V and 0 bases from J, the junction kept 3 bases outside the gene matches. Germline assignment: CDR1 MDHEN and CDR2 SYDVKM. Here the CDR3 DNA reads TGTGCCAGCAGTTCGGGACAGGGAGCTAACTATGGCTACACCTTC. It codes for CASSSGQGANYGYTF.

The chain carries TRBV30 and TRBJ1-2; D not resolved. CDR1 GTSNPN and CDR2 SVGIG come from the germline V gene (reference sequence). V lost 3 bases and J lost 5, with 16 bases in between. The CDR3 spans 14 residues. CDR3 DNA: TGTGCCTGGAGCGCGAGCGCGGGCACTTATGGCTACACCTTC. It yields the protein CAWSASAGTYGYTF.

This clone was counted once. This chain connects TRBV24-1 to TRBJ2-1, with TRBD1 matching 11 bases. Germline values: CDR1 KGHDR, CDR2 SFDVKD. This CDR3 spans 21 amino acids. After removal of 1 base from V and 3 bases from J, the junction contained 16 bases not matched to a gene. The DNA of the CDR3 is TGTGCCACCAGTGATTTAGTTAGGGCTCCGGGACAGGGGGTGAACTACAATGAGCAGTTCTTC. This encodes CATSDLVRAPGQGVNYNEQFF.

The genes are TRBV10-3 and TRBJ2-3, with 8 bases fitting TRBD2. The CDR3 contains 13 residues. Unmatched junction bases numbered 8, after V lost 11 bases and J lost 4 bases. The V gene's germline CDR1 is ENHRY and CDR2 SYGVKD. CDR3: CAVTGGLADTQYF. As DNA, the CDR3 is TGTGCCGTTACGGGAGGGCTCGCAGATACGCAGTATTTT.